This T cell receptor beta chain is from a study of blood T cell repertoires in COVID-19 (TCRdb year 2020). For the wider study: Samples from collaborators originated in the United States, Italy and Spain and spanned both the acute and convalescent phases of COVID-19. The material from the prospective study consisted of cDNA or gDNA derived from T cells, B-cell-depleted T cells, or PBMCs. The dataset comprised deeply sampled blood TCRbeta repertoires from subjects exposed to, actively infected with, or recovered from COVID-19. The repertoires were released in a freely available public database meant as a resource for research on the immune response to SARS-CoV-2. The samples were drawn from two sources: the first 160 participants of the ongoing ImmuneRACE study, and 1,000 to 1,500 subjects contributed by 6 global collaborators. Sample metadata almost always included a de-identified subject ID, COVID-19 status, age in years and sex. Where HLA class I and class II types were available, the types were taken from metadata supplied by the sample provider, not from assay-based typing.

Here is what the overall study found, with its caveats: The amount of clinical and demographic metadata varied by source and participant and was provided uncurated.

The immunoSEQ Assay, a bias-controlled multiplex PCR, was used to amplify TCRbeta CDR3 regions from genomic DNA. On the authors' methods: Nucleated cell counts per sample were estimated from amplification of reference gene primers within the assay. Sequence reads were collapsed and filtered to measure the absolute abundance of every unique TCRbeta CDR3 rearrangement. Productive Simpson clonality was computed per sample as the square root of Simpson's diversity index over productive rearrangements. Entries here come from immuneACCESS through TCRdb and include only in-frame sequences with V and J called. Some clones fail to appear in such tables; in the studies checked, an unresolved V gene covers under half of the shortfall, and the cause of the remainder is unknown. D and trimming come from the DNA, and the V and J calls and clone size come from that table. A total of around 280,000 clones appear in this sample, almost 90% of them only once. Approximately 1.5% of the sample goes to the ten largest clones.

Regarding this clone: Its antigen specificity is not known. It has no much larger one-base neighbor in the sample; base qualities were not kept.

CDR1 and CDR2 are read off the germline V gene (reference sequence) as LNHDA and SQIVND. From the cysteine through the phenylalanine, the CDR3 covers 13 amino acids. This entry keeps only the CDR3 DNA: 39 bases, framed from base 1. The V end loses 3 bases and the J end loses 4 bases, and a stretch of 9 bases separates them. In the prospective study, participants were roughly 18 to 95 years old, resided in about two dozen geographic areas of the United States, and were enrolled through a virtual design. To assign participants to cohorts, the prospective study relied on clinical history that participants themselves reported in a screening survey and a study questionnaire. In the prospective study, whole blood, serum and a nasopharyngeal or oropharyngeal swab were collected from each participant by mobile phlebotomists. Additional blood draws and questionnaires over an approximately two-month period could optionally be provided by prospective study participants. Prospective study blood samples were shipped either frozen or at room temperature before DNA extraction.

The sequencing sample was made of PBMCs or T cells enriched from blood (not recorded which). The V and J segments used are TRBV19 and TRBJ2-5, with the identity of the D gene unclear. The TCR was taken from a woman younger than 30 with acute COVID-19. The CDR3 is CASSMTGPETQYF. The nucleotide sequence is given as TGTGCCAGTAGTATGACGGGTCCAGAGACCCAGTACTTC.